These 29 T cell receptor beta chains originate from one sample sequenced in a study of memory CD4+ T cells and cytomegalovirus serostatus. Single viable CD3+CD4+CD8-CD45RO+ cells were sorted as the memory CD4+ T cells. Here immunoSEQ multiplex PCR was the method, and the copy in TCRdb shows in-frame clones only, minus some. The table shows 40,000 to 60,000 clones, with just under 80% occurring only once. Sequenced sample: memory CD4+ T cells from blood. All receptors derive from an adult in good health and CMV-seronegative.

This clone was observed a few times. This chain joins TRBV9 and TRBJ1-2, with 9 positions matching TRBD1. From germline, CDR1 is SGDLS and CDR2 YYNGEE. Trimming removed 4 bases from V and 7 bases from J; junction bases left unmatched: 11. The CDR3 spans 15 residues. The CDR3 reads CASSPGGQGTRGYTF. For the CDR3, the DNA is TGTGCCAGCAGCCCCGGGGGACAGGGTACGCGTGGCTACACCTTC.

The chain uses TRBV5-1 and TRBJ2-5, with 12 bases aligning to TRBD2. The CDR3 has 16 amino acids. With V trimmed by 1 base and J by 7 bases, 8 bases remained unmatched. Per the germline V gene, CDR1 is SGHRS and CDR2 is YFSETQ. CDR3 residues: CASSLRLAGERATQYF. The CDR3 nucleotides read TGCGCCAGCAGCTTGAGACTAGCGGGGGAAAGGGCGACCCAGTACTTC.

The chain uses TRBV10-3 and TRBJ2-7, with D perhaps TRBD1 (7 bases). V lost 3 bases, J lost 2 bases, and 17 bases lay in between. Looked up from germline, CDR1 is ENHRY and CDR2 is SYGVKD. The CDR3 covers 16 residues. DNA of the CDR3: TGTGCCATCAGTGATATGGAGGGGGCCGTAACCTACGAGCAGTACTTC. Protein sequence: CAISDMEGAVTYEQYF.

The chain uses TRBV2 and TRBJ2-3; tentatively, D is TRBD1 or TRBD2 (7 bases each). The V end lost 6 bases, the J end lost 3 bases, and 16 bases lay between the germline ends. The CDR3 sequence is 15 residues long. Germline CDR1 reads SNHLY; CDR2 reads FYNNEI. This CDR3 is CASSADRTRTDTQYF. DNA of the CDR3: TGTGCCAGCAGCGCGGACAGGACTAGGACAGATACGCAGTATTTT.

The chain combines TRBV11-2 with TRBJ1-4, with 7 bases matching TRBD1. CDR1 and CDR2 from the germline V gene are SGHAT and FQNNGV. V gave up 2 bases and J gave up 4 bases; unmatched junction bases: 4. The CDR3 consists of 15 residues. DNA for the CDR3: TGTGCCAGCAGCTTAAGGGGGCAGCATAATGAAAAACTGTTTTTT. This translates into CASSLRGQHNEKLFF.

The chain recombines TRBV11-3 with TRBJ2-1; D remains unclear. The germline gives CDR1 SGHNT, CDR2 YENEEA. Trimming left V 6 bases short and J 4 bases short, with 10 bases between. The length of the CDR3 is 13 residues. CDR3 sequence reads: CASSDYPYNEQFF. In DNA form, the CDR3 reads TGTGCCAGCAGTGATTACCCTTACAATGAGCAGTTCTTC. The entire variable domain, with the rest obtained from reference TRBV11-3 and TRBJ2-1, is as follows: EAGVVQSPRYKIIEKKQPVAFWCNPISGHNTLYWYLQNLGQGPELLIRYENEEAVDDSQLPKDRFSAERLKGVDSTLKIQPAELGDSAVYLCASSDYPYNEQFFGPGTRLTVL.

The chain has TRBV6-5 and TRBJ1-2, with D maybe TRBD1 (5 bases). CDR3 length: 13 amino acids. Trimming took off 6 bases at V and 3 bases at J, with 11 bases between the two ends. Germline V gene sequence: CDR1 MNHEY, CDR2 SVGAGI. The chain's CDR3 is CASSGTTDYGYTF. The CDR3 DNA sequence: TGTGCCAGCAGCGGGACGACAGACTATGGCTACACCTTC.

V gene TRBV6-5 combines with J gene TRBJ1-4, with D perhaps TRBD1 (6 bases). This CDR3 has 14 residues. Trimming removed 5 bases at V and 7 bases at J, with 14 bases between. Germline V CDR1 and CDR2: MNHEY, SVGAGI. CDR3: CASSPQGWGEKLFF. The CDR3 bases are TGTGCCAGCAGTCCCCAGGGGTGGGGTGAAAAACTGTTTTTT.

The gene calls are TRBV7-9 and TRBJ2-3; D uncertain. This CDR3 region has 13 residues. V lost 4 bases and J lost 6, with 11 bases in between. Looked up from germline, CDR1 is SEHNR and CDR2 is FQNEAQ (reference sequence). CDR3 residues: CASSSDPVDTQYF. CDR3 DNA sequence: TGTGCCAGCAGCTCCGACCCTGTCGATACGCAGTATTTT.

The rearrangement joins TRBV25-1 to TRBJ2-1; D tentatively reads TRBD1 or TRBD2 (5 bases each). The CDR3 is 17 residues long. Germline lookup yields CDR1 MGHDK and CDR2 SYGVNS. V was clipped by 5 bases and J by 9 bases, with 26 bases between them. CDR3 protein: CASSQNLGTPKDTEQFF. The CDR3 DNA reads TGTGCCAGCAGTCAAAATTTAGGGACCCCAAAGGATACTGAGCAGTTCTTC.

The genes are TRBV25-1 and TRBJ1-4; possible D gene TRBD1, 5 bases. Germline assignment: CDR1 MGHDK and CDR2 SYGVNS. V lost 3 bases and J lost 5, with 10 bases in between. The CDR3 loop spans 14 amino acids. The CDR3 DNA follows: TGTGCCAGCAGTGACGGGGCGCGAAATGAAAAACTGTTTTTT. Protein sequence: CASSDGARNEKLFF.

V is TRBV6-1 and J is TRBJ1-1; D is ambiguous. The CDR3 has 14 amino acids. With 0 bases removed from V and 4 bases from J, the gap between germline ends came to 9 bases. Germline V gene lookup returns CDR1 MNHNS and CDR2 SASEGT. CDR3 protein: CASSEADPGTEAFF. In DNA, the CDR3 is TGTGCCAGCAGTGAAGCGGACCCGGGCACTGAAGCTTTCTTT.

The chain carries TRBV4-1 and TRBJ2-3; 8 nucleotides agree with TRBD1. This CDR3 has 21 residues. V was clipped by 5 bases and J by 0 bases; unmatched bases: 22. Germline V gene data show CDR1 as MGHRA and CDR2 as YSYEKL. In DNA, the CDR3 is TGCGCCAGCAGCTACAGGGGGACGGGTGCGCTGGGAAAACGTAGCACAGATACGCAGTATTTT. It specifies CASSYRGTGALGKRSTDTQYF.

The chain uses TRBV11-2 and TRBJ2-3; D ambiguous. This CDR3 has 12 amino acids. The V end lost 3 bases, the J end lost 3 bases, and 4 bases lay between the germline ends. The germline V gene encodes CDR1 SGHAT and CDR2 FQNNGV. CDR3 coding DNA: TGTGCCAGCAGCTTCCCGACAGATACGCAGTATTTT. Its protein is CASSFPTDTQYF.

The rearrangement joins TRBV9 to TRBJ2-2, with D uncertain. The CDR3 covers 14 residues. Between the trimmed V and J ends, which lost 4 bases and 6 bases, there was a span of 13 bases. The V gene's germline CDR1 is SGDLS and CDR2 YYNGEE. For the CDR3, the DNA is TGTGCCAGCAGCCCTACGGTTCTACCCGGGGAGCTGTTTTTT. Translated, it gives CASSPTVLPGELFF.

The chain recombines TRBV6-4 with TRBJ1-2; D remains unclear. The V gene's germline CDR1 is MRHNA and CDR2 SNTAGT. V was pared by 8 bases and J by 6 bases, with 10 bases between. The CDR3 runs 11 residues. The CDR3 region is CASAGVHGYTF. The CDR3 DNA is TGTGCCAGCGCCGGGGTTCATGGCTACACCTTC.

The chain couples TRBV27 to TRBJ2-1, with D possibly being TRBD2 (6 bases). Germline CDR1 MNHEY, CDR2 SMNVEV (reference sequence). V dropped 7 bases and J dropped 0 bases, with 25 bases sitting between them. CDR3 length: 19 amino acids. The CDR3 spells CASTPWVRLRRGSYNEQFF. CDR3 in DNA: TGTGCCAGCACCCCTTGGGTCCGACTTAGGCGGGGCTCCTACAATGAGCAGTTCTTC.

This clone was detected once. The chain employs TRBV27 and TRBJ2-7; 8 bases are a match to TRBD2. The CDR3 extends over 17 amino acids. Germline-derived CDR1 and CDR2 are MNHEY and SMNVEV (reference sequence). V gave up 5 bases and J gave up 3 bases; unmatched junction bases: 15. DNA for the CDR3: TGTGCCAGCAGTCCTCCCGGCCTTTCGGGGGGGCTCTACGAGCAGTACTTC. Translation gives CASSPPGLSGGLYEQYF.

This clone appeared a single time. The rearrangement joins TRBV5-6 to TRBJ2-1; D tentatively fits TRBD1 or TRBD2 (5 bases each). The CDR3 has 15 residues. Germline V lookup: CDR1 SGHDT, CDR2 YYEEEE. V lost 0 bases and J lost 5, with 12 bases in between. DNA for the CDR3: TGTGCCAGCAGCTTGGAGGGGCTCGGGAACAATGAGCAGTTCTTC. Protein: CASSLEGLGNNEQFF.

The chain combines TRBV10-3 with TRBJ2-2, with 7 bases matching TRBD2. The germline CDR1 and CDR2 sequences are ENHRY and SYGVKD. Trimming took 3 bases from V and 3 from J; bases not matched to a gene: 1. CDR3 size: 14 residues. DNA of the CDR3: TGTGCCATCAGTGATGCGGGGGACACCGGGGAGCTGTTTTTT. This gives the protein CAISDAGDTGELFF.

The table lists this clone with a count of one. The CDR3 reads CASSGSYEQYF. The DNA of the CDR3 is TGTGCCAGCAGCGGTTCCTACGAGCAGTACTTC. The chain combines TRBV2 with TRBJ2-7; D uncertain. The V end lost 6 bases, the J end lost 1 base, and 4 bases lay between the germline ends. The CDR3 loop spans 11 amino acids. Germline-derived CDR1 and CDR2 are SNHLY and FYNNEI.

V gene TRBV6-1 combines with J gene TRBJ2-2, with D perhaps matching TRBD1 or TRBD2 (5 bases each). Germline V lookup: CDR1 MNHNS, CDR2 SASEGT. The V end lost 4 bases, the J end lost 7 bases, and 13 bases lay between the germline ends. This CDR3 is built from 14 residues. The CDR3 nucleotides are TGTGCCAGCAGTGTTTTAAGGGGAGACGGGGAGCTGTTTTTT. Amino acids: CASSVLRGDGELFF.

The chain is built from TRBV5-1 and TRBJ2-7; 7 positions agree with TRBD1. The CDR3 is made up of 16 amino acids. From germline, CDR1 is SGHRS and CDR2 YFSETQ. The junction had 10 bases not matched to a gene; V was cut back by 0 bases and J by 4 bases. DNA of the CDR3: TGCGCCAGCAGCTTGGACGTTGGGACAGCTACTTACGAGCAGTACTTC. Its translation is CASSLDVGTATYEQYF.

The chain employs TRBV4-2 and TRBJ2-5; TRBD2 agrees at 10 bases. The CDR3 runs to 17 residues. Germline V gene lookup returns CDR1 LGHNA and CDR2 YNFKEQ. Trimming removed 0 bases from V and 1 base from J; junction bases left unmatched: 5. The CDR3 DNA is TGTGCCAGCAGCCAAGACCCTAGCGGGAGCGGCCAAGAGACCCAGTACTTC. It yields the protein CASSQDPSGSGQETQYF.

The chain uses TRBV19 and TRBJ1-2; TRBD1 agrees at 11 bases. Germline CDR1 reads LNHDA; CDR2 reads SQIVND (reference sequence). V dropped 8 bases and J dropped 5; count of bases not matched to a gene: 1. The CDR3 is made up of 12 amino acids. CDR3 nucleotides: TGTGCCAGTGGGGACAGGGGGTATGGCTACACCTTC. Its translation: CASGDRGYGYTF.

This clone came up a few times. V and J are TRBV2 and TRBJ2-2; D possibly corresponds to TRBD2 (5 bases). CDR3 length: 13 amino acids. The germline CDR1 and CDR2 sequences are SNHLY and FYNNEI. V shed 3 bases and J shed 6 bases, with 8 bases lying between them. CDR3 sequence (DNA): TGTGCCAGCAGTGAGAGGGCGGCCGGGGAGCTGTTTTTT. It specifies CASSERAAGELFF. Full variable domain (rest looked up from reference TRBV2 and TRBJ2-2): EPEVTQTPSHQVTQMGQEVILRCVPISNHLYFYWYRQILGQKVEFLVSFYNNEISEKSEIFDDQFSVERPDGSNFTLKIRSTKLEDSAMYFCASSERAAGELFFGEGSRLTVL.

As DNA, the CDR3 is TGCGCCAGCAGCCTCCGGGACCCCAACAATCAGCCCCAGCATTTT. It specifies CASSLRDPNNQPQHF. This chain uses TRBV5-1 with TRBJ1-5; D possibly corresponds to TRBD1 (5 bases). With 4 bases removed from V and 3 bases from J, the gap between germline ends came to 14 bases. CDR1 SGHRS and CDR2 YFSETQ come from the germline V gene. This CDR3 is built from 15 residues.

The rearrangement links TRBV5-1 to TRBJ1-2; TRBD1 agrees at 8 bases. Germline trimming cut 0 bases from V and 2 bases from J; bases unmatched to any gene: 0. CDR3 length equals 14 residues. Germline V gene lookup returns CDR1 SGHRS and CDR2 YFSETQ. CDR3 sequence reads: CASSLGQGNYGYTF. The CDR3 nucleotides read TGCGCCAGCAGCTTGGGACAGGGGAACTATGGCTACACCTTC.

The chain combines TRBV2 with TRBJ2-7, with D unresolved. V was clipped by 3 bases and J by 7 bases, with 10 bases between them. The CDR3 has 12 amino acids. Per the germline V gene, CDR1 is SNHLY and CDR2 is FYNNEI. CDR3 bases: TGTGCCAGCAGTGACTACTCCGGGGAGCAGTACTTC. It codes for CASSDYSGEQYF. Filled out from reference TRBV2 and TRBJ2-7, the complete variable domain reads EPEVTQTPSHQVTQMGQEVILRCVPISNHLYFYWYRQILGQKVEFLVSFYNNEISEKSEIFDDQFSVERPDGSNFTLKIRSTKLEDSAMYFCASSDYSGEQYFGPGTRLTVT.